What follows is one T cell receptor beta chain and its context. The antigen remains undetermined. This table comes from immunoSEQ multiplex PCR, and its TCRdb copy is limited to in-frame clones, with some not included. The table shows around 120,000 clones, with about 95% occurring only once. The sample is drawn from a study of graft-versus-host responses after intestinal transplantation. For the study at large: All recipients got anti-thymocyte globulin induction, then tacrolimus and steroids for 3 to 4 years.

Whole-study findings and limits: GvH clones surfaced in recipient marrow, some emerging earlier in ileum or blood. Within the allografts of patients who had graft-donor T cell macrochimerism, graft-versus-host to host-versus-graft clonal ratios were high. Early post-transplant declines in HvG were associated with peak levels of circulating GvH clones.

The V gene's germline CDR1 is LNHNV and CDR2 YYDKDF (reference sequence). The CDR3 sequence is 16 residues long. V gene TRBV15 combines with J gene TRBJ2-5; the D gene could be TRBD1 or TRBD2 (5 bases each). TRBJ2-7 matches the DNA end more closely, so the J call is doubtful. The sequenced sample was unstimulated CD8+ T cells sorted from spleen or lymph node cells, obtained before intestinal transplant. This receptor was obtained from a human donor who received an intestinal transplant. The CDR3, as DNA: TGTGCCACCAGCAGAGATTGGCGAGGGGCCACCTACGAGCAGTACTTC. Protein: CATSRDWRGATYEQYF.